This TCR beta chain was found in a study of blood T cell repertoires in COVID-19. Study details: Sites across the United States, Italy and Spain contributed samples from acute and convalescent COVID-19. The cDNA or gDNA used as material had been derived from T cells, B-cell-depleted T cells, or PBMCs.

This CDR3 is 13 amino acids long. Trimming removed 4 bases at V and 6 bases at J, with 12 bases between. Looked up from germline, CDR1 is MGHRA and CDR2 is YSYEKL. As processed by the authors: Researchers report that nucleated cell counts were estimated from reference gene primer amplification. Sequencing was performed with immunoSEQ multiplex PCR; in TCRdb, only in-frame clones are kept and a portion is missing. V, J and clone size reflect that table, while D and trimming were determined from the DNA. In the table there are roughly 140,000 clones, 80% to 90% of which are singletons. Recruited during active infection, patients (from Seattle) were subsequently followed longitudinally.

J is TRBJ1-2 and V is TRBV4-1; D is undetermined. The TCR comes from a woman aged 60-70 years with COVID-19, enrolled during active disease. The sample taken for sequencing was peripheral blood. CDR3 DNA: TGCGCCAGCAGCCTCCAGGTGGATGATGGCTACACCTTC. Its translation: CASSLQVDDGYTF.